This T cell receptor beta chain was identified in a study of T cell changes during pregnancy in multiple sclerosis. Looked up from germline, CDR1 is SGDLS and CDR2 is YYNGEE. There are 14 residues in the CDR3. Deletions cut 4 bases from V and 2 bases from J, with 13 bases between. TCRdb's table, derived via immunoSEQ multiplex PCR, lists solely in-frame clones and lacks some. The table includes 100,000 or so clones, about 89% detected once. The material sequenced was peripheral blood, taken after pregnancy. This receptor was obtained from a female donor with multiple sclerosis, enrolled in a pregnancy study. The chain combines TRBV9 with TRBJ2-7, with D tentatively TRBD1 (6 bases). This CDR3 is CASSSPGHTYEQYF. CDR3 coding DNA: TGTGCCAGCAGCTCGCCGGGACATACCTACGAGCAGTACTTC.